These 32 T cell receptor beta chains were sequenced from one sample in a study of CD8 T cells in Susac syndrome. RNA, at about 0.5 to 1 ug, was reverse transcribed with random hexamers. MiXCR, applied by TCRdb to the immunoSEQ multiplex PCR reads, yields one record per CDR3 protein. The sample carries about 290,000 distinct CDR3 sequences, about 89% recorded once. Sequencing was done on a sample of CD8+ T cells from PBMCs. All receptors come from a human donor with multiple sclerosis.

The table lists this clonotype with a count of one. The chain links TRBV14 to TRBJ2-1; 7 nucleotides align to TRBD2. The CDR3 extends over 13 amino acids. Germline assignment: CDR1 SGHDN and CDR2 FVKESK. The trim removed 8 bases at V and 0 bases at J, leaving 1 base unmatched. The CDR3 reads CASGGVSYNEQFF. The CDR3 coding sequence is TGTGCCAGCGGGGGGGTCTCCTACAATGAGCAGTTCTTC.

In this sample, this clonotype turned up a few times. The gene calls are TRBV7-8 and TRBJ2-7; D is unclear. Trimming pared 2 bases from V and 6 bases from J, leaving 11 bases between. The CDR3 length is 13 residues. Germline V gene sequence: CDR1 SGHVS, CDR2 FQNEAQ. DNA of the CDR3: TGTGCCAGCAGCTTAACTTCTCGCTCCGAGCAGTACTTC. Protein product: CASSLTSRSEQYF.

The chain carries TRBV15 and TRBJ1-4; D possibly corresponds to TRBD1 (5 bases). The CDR3 runs to 16 residues. Germline V gives CDR1 LNHNV, CDR2 YYDKDF (reference sequence). V dropped 0 bases and J dropped 0 bases, with 8 bases sitting between them. The CDR3 DNA reads as TGTGCCACCAGCAGAGAGGGGGGACCAACTAATGAAAAACTGTTTTTT. Translating gives CATSREGGPTNEKLFF. The full variable domain, completed using reference TRBV15 and TRBJ1-4, is DAMVIQNPRYQVTQFGKPVTLSCSQTLNHNVMYWYQQKSSQAPKLLFHYYDKDFNNEADTPDNFQSRRPNTSFCFLDIRSPGLGDTAMYLCATSREGGPTNEKLFFGSGTQLSVL.

This rearrangement joins TRBV5-1 to TRBJ2-1; 7 bases are shared with TRBD2. The CDR3 sequence is 14 residues long. The V gene end was trimmed by 4 bases and the J gene end by 4 bases; junction bases not matched to a gene: 5. Germline-derived CDR1 and CDR2 are SGHRS and YFSETQ. CDR3 region: CASSASSGYNEQFF. In DNA, the CDR3 is TGCGCCAGCAGCGCTTCTAGCGGATACAATGAGCAGTTCTTC. Using reference TRBV5-1 and TRBJ2-1 for the parts outside the CDR3, the full variable domain is KAGVTQTPRYLIKTRGQQVTLSCSPISGHRSVSWYQQTPGQGLQFLFEYFSETQRNKGNFPGRFSGRQFSNSRSEMNVSTLELGDSALYLCASSASSGYNEQFFGPGTRLTVL.

V usage is TRBV13 and J usage is TRBJ1-2; 9 bases are a match to TRBD1. The CDR3 length is 15 residues. The germline gives CDR1 PRHDT, CDR2 FYEKMQ (reference sequence). V shed 4 bases and J 8 bases; nucleotides not matched to a gene: 11. The CDR3 loop reads CASSSTPGQGIGYTF. The CDR3 DNA reads as TGTGCCAGCAGCTCAACCCCTGGACAGGGGATAGGCTACACCTTC.

The CDR3, as DNA: TGTGCCAGCAGCCCGCAGGGGGCCGGGCAGTACTTC. It specifies CASSPQGAGQYF. The chain has TRBV7-2 and TRBJ2-7; TRBD1 agrees at 8 bases. Trimming took 5 bases from V and 9 from J; bases not matched to a gene: 6. Germline assignment: CDR1 SGHTA and CDR2 FQGNSA. The CDR3 totals 12 residues. The full variable domain, its missing parts supplied by reference TRBV7-2 and TRBJ2-7, is GAGVSQSPSNKVTEKGKDVELRCDPISGHTALYWYRQSLGQGLEFLIYFQGNSAPDKSGLPSDRFSAERTGGSVSTLTIQRTQQEDSAVYLCASSPQGAGQYFGPGTRLTVT.

The V gene is TRBV7-8, the J gene TRBJ1-5; TRBD1 matches 7 bases. CDR1 and CDR2 from the germline V gene are SGHVS and FQNEAQ. This CDR3 is 15 amino acids long. The ends lost 5 bases at V and 2 bases at J; junction bases unmatched: 6. CDR3 sequence reads: CASSPSGGGNQPQHF. Here the CDR3 DNA reads TGTGCCAGCAGCCCCTCAGGGGGGGGCAATCAGCCCCAGCATTTT.

This clonotype was seen once. The genes are TRBV27 and TRBJ2-5, with D unclear. Trimming shortened V by 3 bases and J by 4 bases, and 9 bases separated the two germline ends. Per germline, CDR1 MNHEY and CDR2 SMNVEV (reference sequence). This CDR3 region has 13 residues. CDR3 nucleotides: TGTGCCAGCAGTTTTGGGATCAGAGAGACCCAGTACTTC. Translation gives CASSFGIRETQYF.

The gene calls are TRBV4-2 and TRBJ2-2; D not resolved. V dropped 6 bases and J dropped 1 base, with 9 bases sitting between them. From germline, CDR1 is LGHNA and CDR2 YNFKEQ. The CDR3 runs to 14 residues. The CDR3: CASRKIGNTGELFF. The CDR3 coding sequence is TGTGCCAGCAGAAAAATCGGGAACACCGGGGAGCTGTTTTTT.

This clonotype appeared a single time. The chain has TRBV4-1 and TRBJ2-7, with 8 bases matching TRBD1. The J segment lost 7 bases and the V segment lost 6 bases, leaving 14 bases of the junction unmatched. The CDR3 has 15 amino acids. Germline V gene lookup returns CDR1 MGHRA and CDR2 YSYEKL. CDR3 in amino acids: CASRNPTGAPGEQYF. CDR3 bases: TGCGCCAGCAGGAACCCGACAGGGGCCCCAGGGGAGCAGTACTTC.

This sequence joins TRBV30 and TRBJ2-1, with 11 bases matching TRBD2. Germline CDR1 reads GTSNPN; CDR2 reads SVGIG (reference sequence). CDR3 size: 16 residues. V was pared by 2 bases and J by 3 bases, with 6 bases of the junction left unmatched. The CDR3 region is CAWSPTSGSNYNEQFF. The CDR3 DNA follows: TGTGCCTGGAGTCCAACTAGCGGGAGTAACTACAATGAGCAGTTCTTC.

The chain uses TRBV29-1 and TRBJ2-7, with a possible D match to TRBD2 (6 bases). CDR3 length: 14 residues. The V gene's germline CDR1 is SQVTM and CDR2 ANQGSEA. Trimming pared 1 base from V and 3 bases from J, leaving 13 bases between. The CDR3 DNA reads TGCAGCGTTGAAGTAGCGGCTGGGGGCTACGAGCAGTACTTC. Its translation: CSVEVAAGGYEQYF.

The chain has TRBV7-2 and TRBJ2-3, with a tentative D call TRBD2 (7 bases). CDR3 length: 15 amino acids. The germline V and J ends were trimmed by 5 bases and 4 bases, with 16 bases remaining between them. The V gene's germline CDR1 is SGHTA and CDR2 FQGNSA. The CDR3 region is CASSVSPGGADTQYF. For the CDR3, the DNA is TGTGCCAGCAGCGTTAGCCCGGGGGGCGCAGATACGCAGTATTTT.

The chain is built from TRBV20-1 and TRBJ1-5; D is unresolved. CDR1 and CDR2 (germline): DFQATT, SNEGSKA (reference sequence). This CDR3 has 14 amino acids. V lost 2 bases to trimming and J lost 4 bases, with 12 bases between them. The chain's CDR3 is CSARWGNWNQPQHF. CDR3 nucleotide sequence: TGCAGTGCTAGATGGGGTAATTGGAATCAGCCCCAGCATTTT.

This rearrangement joins TRBV29-1 to TRBJ1-1; 9 bases agree with TRBD1. J was trimmed by 7 bases and V by 7 bases; bases with no gene match: 7. This CDR3 region has 12 residues. Germline loops: CDR1 SQVTM, CDR2 ANQGSEA. The CDR3 DNA reads TGCAGCGCCTACGGACAGGGGCTTGAAGCTTTCTTT. This translates into CSAYGQGLEAFF.

J is TRBJ2-3 and V is TRBV12-3 or TRBV12-4, with no clear D. The CDR3 runs to 13 residues. Trimming stripped 6 bases from V and 7 bases from J, with 14 bases between. CDR3 protein: CASRPRLLNTQYF. The CDR3 nucleotides read TGTGCCAGCAGGCCCCGACTCTTGAATACGCAGTATTTT.

The chain links TRBV5-1 to TRBJ2-3; D perhaps matches TRBD2 (5 bases). Trimming cost V 7 bases and J 6 bases, with 21 bases left between them. The CDR3 covers 15 residues. CDR1 is SGHRS, CDR2 YFSETQ, per germline. In DNA form, the CDR3 reads TGCGCCAGCGCATCCTACAGCGGCTTAAGTGATACGCAGTATTTT. Its translation: CASASYSGLSDTQYF.

The chain uses TRBV9 and TRBJ2-1; 10 bases match TRBD2. CDR1 and CDR2 from the germline V gene are SGDLS and YYNGEE. The ends lost 0 bases at V and 5 bases at J; junction bases unmatched: 2. The CDR3 covers 15 residues. CDR3 residues: CASSVGSGGHNEQFF. Written as DNA, the CDR3 is TGTGCCAGCAGCGTAGGTAGCGGGGGGCACAATGAGCAGTTCTTC.

The rearrangement links TRBV11-2 to TRBJ2-5; D is perhaps TRBD1 or TRBD2 (5 bases each). In germline, CDR1 is SGHAT, CDR2 FQNNGV. Trimming took off 5 bases at V and 4 bases at J, with 20 bases between the two ends. This CDR3 spans 16 amino acids. In DNA, the CDR3 is TGTGCCAGCAGCCCCGGTGAGGGGCTAGTGGGAGAGACCCAGTACTTC. Translation gives CASSPGEGLVGETQYF.

This chain connects TRBV29-1 to TRBJ2-5; 10 nucleotides match TRBD2. This CDR3 spans 15 amino acids. Germline CDR1 is SQVTM and CDR2 is ANQGSEA. V gave up 5 bases and J gave up 5 bases; unmatched junction bases: 11. CDR3 sequence reads: CSVFGSSGGAETQYF. The CDR3 DNA sequence: TGCAGCGTTTTCGGTTCGAGCGGGGGGGCGGAGACCCAGTACTTC.

The rearrangement joins TRBV9 to TRBJ2-1; no definite D call. The CDR3 has 15 residues. Germline lookup yields CDR1 SGDLS and CDR2 YYNGEE. Trimming stripped 3 bases from V and 0 bases from J, with 10 bases between. CDR3 nucleotide sequence: TGTGCCAGCAGCGGGGAAGAATCCTCCTACAATGAGCAGTTCTTC. Translation: CASSGEESSYNEQFF.

The chain carries TRBV15 and TRBJ2-1; the D gene is possibly TRBD1 (5 bases). V was shortened by 5 bases and J by 3 bases, with 11 bases between the two germline ends. The CDR3 has 14 amino acids. Per the germline V gene, CDR1 is LNHNV and CDR2 is YYDKDF (reference sequence). In DNA, the CDR3 is TGTGCCACCAGCTTCGAAAGGGGCTACAATGAGCAGTTCTTC. Protein sequence: CATSFERGYNEQFF.

The chain has TRBV7-9 and TRBJ2-7, with D possibly being TRBD1 (5 bases). Germline V gene sequence: CDR1 SEHNR, CDR2 FQNEAQ (reference sequence). This CDR3 is built from 13 residues. Trimming cost V 1 base and J 7 bases, with 11 bases left between them. For the CDR3, the DNA is TGTGCCAGCAGCTTAGGGGGCCGTGGGGAGCAGTACTTC. It specifies CASSLGGRGEQYF.

The chain uses TRBV19 and TRBJ1-5, with D possibly matching TRBD1 (5 bases). The CDR3 runs 14 residues. Germline CDR1 reads LNHDA; CDR2 reads SQIVND (reference sequence). V lost 5 bases and J 4 bases, leaving 12 bases between the germline ends. The CDR3 reads CASSGGDLNQPQHF. As DNA, the CDR3 is TGTGCCAGTAGTGGCGGGGACCTAAATCAGCCCCAGCATTTT.

This sequence joins TRBV5-5 and TRBJ1-2, with D possibly being TRBD1 (5 bases). This CDR3 contains 13 residues. Looked up from germline, CDR1 is SGHKS and CDR2 is YYEKEE (reference sequence). The V and J ends lost 2 bases and 3 bases respectively, with 8 bases between them. In nucleotides, the CDR3 is TGTGCCAGCAGCTTCGTAGGGGACTATGGCTACACCTTC. This encodes CASSFVGDYGYTF.

The V gene is TRBV6-4, the J gene TRBJ1-2; 9 nucleotides match TRBD1. J was trimmed by 7 bases and V by 8 bases; bases with no gene match: 5. CDR1 is MRHNA and CDR2 is SNTAGT in the germline V gene. The CDR3 covers 12 residues. Here the CDR3 reads CASGTGRPGYTF. In nucleotides, the CDR3 is TGTGCCAGCGGGACAGGGCGACCTGGCTACACCTTC.

V is TRBV27 and J is TRBJ2-5, with 9 positions matching TRBD2. The CDR3 loop spans 15 amino acids. V lost 5 bases, J lost 2 bases, and 6 bases stayed unmatched. Germline CDR1 MNHEY, CDR2 SMNVEV (reference sequence). The CDR3 region has the DNA TGTGCCAGCAGTCCCTCGACTAGCGGACAAGAGACCCAGTACTTC. Translating gives CASSPSTSGQETQYF.

This clonotype is a singleton in its sample. J is TRBJ2-1 and V is TRBV15, with 7 bases lining up with TRBD1. The germline gives CDR1 LNHNV, CDR2 YYDKDF (reference sequence). The CDR3 is made up of 15 amino acids. The trim removed 4 bases at V and 3 bases at J, leaving 6 bases unmatched. The chain's CDR3 is CATSTRTGVYNEQFF. The CDR3 nucleotides are TGTGCCACCAGCACTAGGACAGGAGTCTACAATGAGCAGTTCTTC.

This chain uses TRBV24-1 with TRBJ2-7; no definite D call. The CDR3 runs 14 residues. Between the trimmed V and J ends, which lost 6 bases and 0 bases, there was a span of 11 bases. The germline V gene has CDR1 KGHDR and CDR2 SFDVKD. The CDR3 DNA is TGTGCCACCAGTTCAGACGCCCTCTCCTACGAGCAGTACTTC. This encodes CATSSDALSYEQYF.

This chain links TRBV2 with TRBJ2-1, with 15 bases fitting TRBD2. In germline, CDR1 is SNHLY, CDR2 FYNNEI. J gave up 0 bases and V 9 bases, and 6 bases lay outside the gene matches. This CDR3 region has 17 residues. The DNA for the CDR3 is TGTGCCAGATCCGGGACTAGCGGGAGGAGCTCCTACAATGAGCAGTTCTTC. Protein product: CARSGTSGRSSYNEQFF.

This chain connects TRBV20-1 to TRBJ1-6; tentative D call: TRBD1 (5 bases). Germline V gene sequence: CDR1 DFQATT, CDR2 SNEGSKA (reference sequence). With 6 bases removed from V and 7 bases from J, the gap between germline ends came to 19 bases. The CDR3 is made up of 15 amino acids. The CDR3 DNA reads TGCAGTGCCAGGATCCCGGGACGGGGGAATTCACCCCTCCACTTT. It encodes CSARIPGRGNSPLHF.

The V and J genes are TRBV6-4 and TRBJ2-2, with TRBD1 identical over 7 bases. The CDR3 extends over 14 amino acids. The trim removed 0 bases at V and 10 bases at J, leaving 5 bases unmatched. The germline CDR1 and CDR2 sequences are MRHNA and SNTAGT. CDR3 nucleotide sequence: TGTGCCAGCAGTGACTCAGGGACAGCCCAGGAGCTGTTTTTT. It is translated as CASSDSGTAQELFF.